These 6 T cell receptor beta chains were sequenced from one sample in a study of blood T cell repertoires in COVID-19. Repertoires were generated with immunoSEQ multiplex PCR, while TCRdb's copy carries only in-frame clones and drops some. The sample has about 50,000 clones; approximately 88% are singletons. The specimen was peripheral blood. The receptors were gathered from a human donor with active COVID-19. The donor label of this sample is uncertain.

The rearrangement joins TRBV7-2 to TRBJ2-5, with 7 nucleotides matching TRBD1. V lost 1 base and J lost 5; bases outside the gene matches: 10. CDR1 is SGHTA and CDR2 is FQGNSA in the germline V gene. The CDR3 is made up of 16 amino acids. CDR3 protein: CASSLGQGVMGETQYF. The CDR3 DNA is TGTGCCAGCAGCTTAGGGCAGGGGGTTATGGGGGAGACCCAGTACTTC.

This chain joins TRBV7-6 and TRBJ2-1, with no clear D. CDR1 is SGHVS, CDR2 FNYEAQ, per germline. This CDR3 region has 16 residues. Trimming shortened V by 1 base and J by 3 bases, and 13 bases separated the two germline ends. CDR3 bases: TGTGCCAGCAGCTTAGTTCATGCGTACTACTACAATGAGCAGTTCTTC. The encoded protein is CASSLVHAYYYNEQFF.

This clone was recorded only once. The chain has TRBV15 and TRBJ1-2, with D maybe TRBD1 (6 bases). Germline values: CDR1 LNHNV, CDR2 YYDKDF (reference sequence). CDR3 size: 14 residues. Trimming shortened V by 5 bases and J by 4 bases, and 14 bases separated the two germline ends. CDR3 region: CATSPRGQSYGYTF. In DNA, the CDR3 is TGTGCCACCAGCCCACGCGGACAGAGCTATGGCTACACCTTC.

V usage is TRBV28 and J usage is TRBJ2-7, with D possibly being TRBD2 (5 bases). CDR3 length: 14 residues. Trimming cost V 7 bases and J 2 bases, with 15 bases left between them. From germline, CDR1 is MDHEN and CDR2 SYDVKM. CDR3 sequence reads: CASTLTGLTYEQYF. CDR3 sequence (DNA): TGTGCCAGCACGTTAACCGGACTGACCTACGAGCAGTACTTC.

This clone was found a few times. This chain connects TRBV7-9 to TRBJ1-1; D is ambiguous. Germline assignment: CDR1 SEHNR and CDR2 FQNEAQ (reference sequence). The CDR3 sequence is 14 residues long. The V end lost 4 bases, the J end lost 8 bases, and 17 bases lay between the germline ends. The CDR3 is CASSSRTRTGEAFF. The CDR3 DNA reads as TGTGCCAGCAGCTCTCGGACGCGTACGGGAGAAGCTTTCTTT.

The chain joins TRBV4-2 to TRBJ1-3; tentative D call: TRBD1 (5 bases). Deletions cut 2 bases from V and 4 bases from J, with 15 bases between. This CDR3 comprises 16 residues. Germline CDR1 reads LGHNA; CDR2 reads YNFKEQ. This chain's CDR3 is CASSQIFQGIGNTIYF. For the CDR3, the DNA is TGTGCCAGCAGCCAAATCTTTCAGGGTATCGGAAACACCATATATTTT.